This T cell receptor beta chain comes out of a study of cytomegalovirus exposure and HLA in healthy donors. CDR1 is MNHEY, CDR2 SMNVEV, per germline (reference sequence). This CDR3 is built from 16 residues. The junction had 5 bases not matched to a gene; V was cut back by 4 bases and J by 3 bases. Notes on the study in general: Associated with HLA alleles at 0.05 false discovery rate in a later analysis were about 17,000 TCR beta sequences. Rare sequences made up most TCRs, while some public TCRs were found in many donors. Certain indistinguishable V segments, among them TRBV6-2 and TRBV6-3, were excluded.

The primer mix had 60 Vbeta and 13 Jbeta primers. Generated by immunoSEQ multiplex PCR, the TCRdb table keeps only in-frame clones and is missing some. The table records 150,000 to 200,000 clones, 80% of them present only once. Comments on this clone: Antigen specificity is unknown.

The source material was PBMCs. The chain is built from TRBV27 and TRBJ2-3, with TRBD2 matching over 12 bases. The sequence came from a woman in her 40s in good health and CMV-seronegative. CDR3 nucleotides: TGTGCCAGCAGTTCCCTAGCGGGAGGGCCAACAGATACGCAGTATTTT. Translated: CASSSLAGGPTDTQYF.